This TCR beta chain stems from a study of CD8 T cells in acute hepatitis C reinfection. Study at large: Sequences come from NS3-1073-specific CD8+ T cells, during acute infection and after clearance. Resolver follow-up sampling, after HCV clearance, was at least 347 days post estimated infection. The study's findings and limits: Follow-up repertoires were missing for chronically infected subjects. A V04-02/J02-02 clonotype was among over ten public ones, independent of outcome. TRBV04 and TRBV06 were preferentially used in all groups, not explained by naive pool overrepresentation.

Some clones are missing from TCRdb's copy, which holds only in-frame ones; the method was immunoSEQ multiplex PCR. The sample consists of 2,500 to 3,000 clones, approximately 67% of them appearing once. This sample's time point: at least 347 days after estimated infection, following spontaneous clearance. Hepatitis C virus-specific T cells were sequenced directly ex vivo without in vitro expansion. The CDR3 extends over 13 amino acids. Trimming cost V 3 bases and J 4 bases, with 7 bases left between them. Looked up from germline, CDR1 is MNHEY and CDR2 is SMNVEV (reference sequence). V gene TRBV27 combines with J gene TRBJ1-5; no clear D. This clonotype was sampled from a man aged 35 to 55 who spontaneously cleared hepatitis C infection. The sample in question was HCV NS3-1073 tetramer-sorted CD8+ T cells from PBMCs, obtained at follow-up. This chain's CDR3 is CASSLAVNQPQHF. CDR3 nucleotide sequence: TGTGCCAGCAGTTTGGCAGTTAATCAGCCCCAGCATTTT.